Listed here are 8 T cell receptor beta chains from one sample, sequenced in a study of shared clonotypes between healthy human individuals. Positive CCR7 selection of CD45RO-negative cells yielded the naive CD8 cells, and terminally differentiated effector memory CD45RA+ cells were excluded. Repertoires were generated with immunoSEQ multiplex PCR, while TCRdb's copy carries only in-frame clones and drops some. The sample consists of about 2.1 million clones, around 93% of them appearing once. Input material: naive CD8+ T cells from PBMCs. All receptors come from a man between 18 and 35 years old in good health. Some clones in this sample may be carry-over from other donors' samples.

V usage is TRBV19 and J usage is TRBJ1-5; D is ambiguous. Trimming stripped 5 bases from V and 0 bases from J, with 11 bases between. The V gene's germline CDR1 is LNHDA and CDR2 SQIVND (reference sequence). The CDR3 is made up of 15 amino acids. CDR3: CASSPQQHSNQPQHF. The CDR3 region has the DNA TGTGCCAGTAGTCCCCAGCAACATAGCAATCAGCCCCAGCATTTT.

The V gene is TRBV28, the J gene TRBJ1-6; D remains unclear. Trimming shortened V by 2 bases and J by 4 bases, and 12 bases separated the two germline ends. CDR1 is MDHEN, CDR2 SYDVKM, per germline. The CDR3 covers 16 residues. The CDR3 region has the DNA TGTGCCAGCAGTTTACCCCACAGCGCTTATAATTCACCCCTCCACTTT. It codes for CASSLPHSAYNSPLHF. The complete variable domain, with remaining parts taken from reference TRBV28 and TRBJ1-6, reads DVKVTQSSRYLVKRTGEKVFLECVQDMDHENMFWYRQDPGLGLRLIYFSYDVKMKEKGDIPEGYSVSREKKERFSLILESASTNQTSMYLCASSLPHSAYNSPLHFGNGTRLTVT.

The V gene is TRBV7-2, the J gene TRBJ1-5; TRBD1 aligns across 7 bases. The J segment lost 4 bases and the V segment lost 5 bases, leaving 5 bases of the junction unmatched. This CDR3 comprises 14 residues. The germline CDR1 and CDR2 sequences are SGHTA and FQGNSA. The DNA for the CDR3 is TGTGCCAGCAGCCCCCGACAGGGAAATCAGCCCCAGCATTTT. Protein product: CASSPRQGNQPQHF.

The chain joins TRBV9 to TRBJ1-4, with 11 bases aligning to TRBD1. This CDR3 spans 15 amino acids. V lost 2 bases to trimming and J lost 4 bases; unmatched junction nucleotides: 1. Germline V gene lookup returns CDR1 SGDLS and CDR2 YYNGEE. This CDR3 is CASSVGQGVNEKLFF. The CDR3 DNA reads TGTGCCAGCAGCGTGGGACAGGGGGTTAATGAAAAACTGTTTTTT.

The chain recombines TRBV4-3 with TRBJ2-7; D possibly corresponds to TRBD1 (6 bases). Trimming removed 4 bases from V and 0 bases from J, with 13 bases in between. Germline V CDR1 and CDR2: LGHNA, YSLEER. The CDR3 contains 15 residues. The chain's CDR3 is CASSPSTGFSYEQYF. The CDR3 DNA reads TGCGCCAGCAGCCCCTCGACAGGCTTCTCCTACGAGCAGTACTTC.

The chain employs TRBV29-1 and TRBJ1-1; 9 bases match TRBD1. The CDR3 extends over 12 amino acids. Germline V gene lookup returns CDR1 SQVTM and CDR2 ANQGSEA. V lost 6 bases and J lost 7; bases outside the gene matches: 6. CDR3 bases: TGCAGCGTGAAACAGGGGGCAGGTGAAGCTTTCTTT. As protein: CSVKQGAGEAFF. Full variable domain (missing parts from reference TRBV29-1 and TRBJ1-1): SAVISQKPSRDICQRGTSLTIQCQVDSQVTMMFWYRQQPGQSLTLIATANQGSEATYESGFVIDKFPISRPNLTFSTLTVSNMSPEDSSIYLCSVKQGAGEAFFGQGTRLTVV.

Turning to this clone: The sample holds other DNA sequences that translate to the same CDR3. V usage is TRBV9 and J usage is TRBJ2-1; D is possibly TRBD2 (6 bases). V gave up 2 bases and J gave up 7 bases, with 7 bases separating them. Germline loops: CDR1 SGDLS, CDR2 YYNGEE. CDR3 length: 12 amino acids. The CDR3 region is CASSVAGNEQFF. The CDR3 DNA follows: TGTGCCAGCAGCGTGGCGGGAAATGAGCAGTTCTTC.

Here the CDR3 reads CASSQQGPLMNTEAFF. The CDR3 DNA reads TGCGCCAGCAGCCAACAGGGTCCCCTCATGAACACTGAAGCTTTCTTT. J is TRBJ1-1 and V is TRBV4-1, with D perhaps matching TRBD1 (5 bases). V was trimmed by 2 bases and J by 0 bases, leaving 13 bases between them. The CDR3 is made up of 16 amino acids. Germline-derived CDR1 and CDR2 are MGHRA and YSYEKL.